These T cell receptor beta chains were read from a single sample in a study of blood T cell repertoires in COVID-19. Sequencing was performed with immunoSEQ multiplex PCR; in TCRdb, only in-frame clones are kept and a portion is missing. Among 310,000 or so clones listed, around 86% were seen once. The sample taken for sequencing was peripheral blood. The receptors were gathered from a man aged 50-60 years with active or convalescent COVID-19. Both conserved end residues are part of each CDR3. A D gene is named only where the DNA matches it firmly.

cdr3_aa v_call d_call
CASTPGNQPQHF TRBV28 .
CASTSDRGRVGELFF TRBV19 TRBD1
CASSLSQGVPYNEQFF TRBV27 TRBD1
CASSSQGSGNTIYF TRBV10-2 .
CASSVNSLLNEQFF TRBV9 .
CASSLGQDKFYEQYF TRBV11-2 .
CATSRDNLGTGNTIYF TRBV15 .
CASSKRTGETQYF TRBV11-3 TRBD1
CASSQVLSAGSEQYF TRBV4-1 .
CASHRDYGYTF TRBV28 .
CASSLVGTGEAFF TRBV5-5 TRBD1
CASSTTGGGYEQYF TRBV19 TRBD1
CASSPREGNTEAFF TRBV5-1 .
CASGPLVTNEKLFF TRBV2 .
CASSLLPTAPYEQYF TRBV6-5 .
CASSLPRQGHTEAFF TRBV5-4 TRBD1
CASSQVRDRGLYGYTF TRBV4-2 TRBD1
CASSLAIAGTYNEQFF TRBV7-6 TRBD2
CASSPGTSGGYFESYNEQFF TRBV5-1 TRBD2
CASSKRNRGNQPQHF TRBV28 TRBD1
CASSFRDRGHEQYF TRBV5-4 TRBD1
CASSYEYREKLFF TRBV6-2/TRBV6-3 .
CASSEWGASGANVLTF TRBV6-1 .
CASSPQGRDTEAFF TRBV7-9 .
CASSGGTASNYGYTF TRBV27 TRBD1
CASSYLVRRGNTEAFF TRBV7-9 .
CASSPGTEYSPLHF TRBV5-6 TRBD1
CASSPTGNGNQPQHF TRBV7-2 TRBD1
CASSRAGVGKGEQYF TRBV5-1 .
CASSETGSSYNEQFF TRBV7-9 TRBD1
CASVGDIPYGYTF TRBV2 .